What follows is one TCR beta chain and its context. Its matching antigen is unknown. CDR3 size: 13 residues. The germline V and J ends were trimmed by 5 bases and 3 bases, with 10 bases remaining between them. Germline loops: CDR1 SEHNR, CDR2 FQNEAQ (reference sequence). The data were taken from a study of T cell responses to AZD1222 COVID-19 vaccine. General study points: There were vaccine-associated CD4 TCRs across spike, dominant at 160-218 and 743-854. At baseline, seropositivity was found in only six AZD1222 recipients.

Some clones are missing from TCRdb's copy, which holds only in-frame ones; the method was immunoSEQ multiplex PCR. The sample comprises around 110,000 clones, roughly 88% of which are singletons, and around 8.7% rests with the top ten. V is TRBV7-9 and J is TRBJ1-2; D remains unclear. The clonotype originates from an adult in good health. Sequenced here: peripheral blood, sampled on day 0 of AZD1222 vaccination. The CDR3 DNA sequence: TGTGCCAGCAGCCGCAACAATGACTATGGCTACACCTTC. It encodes CASSRNNDYGYTF.